This T cell receptor beta chain was recovered during a study of shared clonotypes between healthy human individuals. General observations from the study: Although depth was large, rarefaction showed that sequencing of the sorted subsets was incomplete. Among the subsets, naive ones generally showed larger estimated richness than memory ones.

Sequenced by immunoSEQ multiplex PCR; TCRdb stores in-frame clones only, minus some. The table has 2 million to 2.5 million clones, 85% to 95% seen once. Trimming removed 1 base at V and 3 bases at J, with 9 bases between. In germline, CDR1 is SGHRS, CDR2 YFSETQ. CDR3 size: 14 residues. The donor population consisted of healthy HIV-negative adults with no recent acute infections or vaccinations. Concerning this clone itself: The antigen remains undetermined.

This sequence joins TRBV5-1 and TRBJ2-3; D remains ambiguous. The sequence derives from a man aged 18 to 29 in good health. Some clones in this sample may be carry-over from other donors' samples. Input material: naive CD4+ T cells from PBMCs. Subset described: CD45RA+ positively selected. CDR3 DNA: TGCGCCAGCAGCTTGTGGGGTTCAACAGATACGCAGTATTTT. Amino acids: CASSLWGSTDTQYF.